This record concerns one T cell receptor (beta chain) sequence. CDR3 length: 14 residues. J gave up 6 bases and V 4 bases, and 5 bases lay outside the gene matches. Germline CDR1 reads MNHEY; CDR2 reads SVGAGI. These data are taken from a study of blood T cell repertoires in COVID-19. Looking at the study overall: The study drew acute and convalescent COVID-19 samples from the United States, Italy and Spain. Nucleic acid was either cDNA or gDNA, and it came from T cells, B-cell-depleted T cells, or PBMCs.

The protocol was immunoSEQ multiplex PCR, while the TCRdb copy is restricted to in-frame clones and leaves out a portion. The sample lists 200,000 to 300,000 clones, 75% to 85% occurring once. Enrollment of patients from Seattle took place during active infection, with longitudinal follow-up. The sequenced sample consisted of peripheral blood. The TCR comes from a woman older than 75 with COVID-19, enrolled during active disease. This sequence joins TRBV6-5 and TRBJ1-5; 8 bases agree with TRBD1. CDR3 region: CASSWTGLGQPQHF. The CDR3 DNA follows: TGTGCCAGCAGTTGGACAGGGTTAGGTCAGCCCCAGCATTTT.